These 31 T cell receptor beta chains share one sample of origin, sequenced in a study of blood T cell repertoires in COVID-19. Sequenced by immunoSEQ multiplex PCR; TCRdb stores in-frame clones only, minus some. The sample contains 130,000 to 150,000 clones, around 86% of which appear only once. Sequenced material: PBMCs or T cells enriched from blood (not recorded which). The receptors derive from a man aged 60-69 years who had recovered from COVID-19.

This clone was picked up one time. The gene calls are TRBV6-5 and TRBJ1-1; 7 nucleotides match TRBD1. Germline CDR1 MNHEY, CDR2 SVGAGI. CDR3 size: 13 residues. The V and J ends lost 6 bases and 5 bases, in that order; junction bases with no gene match: 6. The CDR3 loop is CASRQTGLTEAFF. The DNA of the CDR3 is TGTGCCAGCAGGCAGACAGGGTTGACTGAAGCTTTCTTT.

The chain links TRBV7-8 to TRBJ2-7; 7 bases line up with TRBD2. J was trimmed by 3 bases and V by 5 bases; bases with no gene match: 4. The CDR3 loop spans 13 amino acids. Per germline, CDR1 SGHVS and CDR2 FQNEAQ. CDR3 DNA: TGTGCCAGCAGCGCTCTAGCGGTCTACGAGCAGTACTTC. It codes for CASSALAVYEQYF.

V gene TRBV25-1 combines with J gene TRBJ1-6, with 8 bases identical to TRBD1. This CDR3 contains 17 residues. The germline V gene has CDR1 MGHDK and CDR2 SYGVNS. Losses at the gene ends were 2 bases for V and 7 bases for J; bases not matched to a gene: 10. The DNA of the CDR3 is TGTGCCAGCAGTGAAGAGACCGGGACAGGAGTAAATTCACCCCTCCACTTT. Its protein product is CASSEETGTGVNSPLHF.

CDR3 in amino acids: CASSALGVSGDTQYF. CDR3 DNA sequence: TGTGCCAGTAGTGCTCTCGGGGTTTCGGGAGATACGCAGTATTTT. The chain recombines TRBV19 with TRBJ2-3, with D perhaps TRBD2 (5 bases). Germline lookup yields CDR1 LNHDA and CDR2 SQIVND (reference sequence). The CDR3 has 15 amino acids. Trimming removed 5 bases at V and 5 bases at J, with 17 bases between.

A few counts support this clone. The sample has other DNA sequences that encode this CDR3 too. CDR3 protein: CASSSQGGDTEAFF. The DNA for the CDR3 is TGTGCCAGCAGCTCACAGGGGGGCGACACTGAAGCTTTCTTT. V usage is TRBV7-8 and J usage is TRBJ1-1, with 8 bases matching TRBD1. This CDR3 is built from 14 residues. CDR1 and CDR2 (germline): SGHVS, FQNEAQ. V lost 4 bases, J lost 3 bases, and 4 bases stayed unmatched.

This clone was seen only a few times. Additional DNA sequences in this sample encode the identical CDR3. The chain couples TRBV11-2 to TRBJ2-5, with TRBD2 as a possible D gene (7 bases). V was pared by 0 bases and J by 4 bases, with 15 bases between. The CDR3 loop spans 16 amino acids. Germline values: CDR1 SGHAT, CDR2 FQNNGV. The CDR3 sequence: CASSLDGGARRETQYF. In nucleotides, the CDR3 is TGTGCCAGCAGCTTAGATGGGGGGGCGAGGAGAGAGACCCAGTACTTC.

The rearrangement links TRBV27 to TRBJ2-3, with TRBD2 identical over 8 bases. This CDR3 has 15 amino acids. V gave up 5 bases and J gave up 1 base; unmatched junction bases: 5. The germline CDR1 and CDR2 sequences are MNHEY and SMNVEV (reference sequence). CDR3 nucleotides: TGTGCCAGCAGTCAGGGCGGGAGGCGCACAGATACGCAGTATTTT. This translates into CASSQGGRRTDTQYF.

J is TRBJ1-3 and V is TRBV5-8; D gene ambiguous. The germline gives CDR1 SGHTS, CDR2 YDEGEE. V gave up 0 bases and J gave up 5 bases, with 6 bases separating them. There are 13 residues in the CDR3. CDR3 region: CASSLAGRNTIYF. CDR3 DNA sequence: TGTGCCAGCAGCTTGGCTGGGCGAAACACCATATATTTT.

The chain couples TRBV4-1 to TRBJ1-5; D is unclear. This CDR3 has 14 amino acids. The germline V and J ends were trimmed by 4 bases and 3 bases, with 10 bases remaining between them. The germline V gene encodes CDR1 MGHRA and CDR2 YSYEKL. CDR3 sequence reads: CASSLGGFNQPQHF. The CDR3 nucleotides read TGCGCCAGCAGCCTGGGAGGGTTCAATCAGCCCCAGCATTTT.

The chain links TRBV11-1 to TRBJ2-3; possibly TRBD1 for D (6 bases). The V end was cut by 0 bases, the J end by 10 bases, with 17 bases between. This CDR3 has 15 residues. Germline V gene sequence: CDR1 SGHAT, CDR2 FQDESV (reference sequence). CDR3 region: CASSLAKGHGRSQYF. The CDR3 DNA is TGTGCCAGCAGCTTAGCGAAGGGACACGGGCGGTCGCAGTATTTT.

The rearrangement joins TRBV19 to TRBJ1-6; tentatively, D is TRBD1 (5 bases). V was clipped by 6 bases and J by 7 bases, with 10 bases between them. Germline V CDR1 and CDR2: LNHDA, SQIVND (reference sequence). CDR3 length equals 13 residues. The CDR3 DNA follows: TGTGCCAGTAGGGGGGGGTTCAATTCACCCCTCCACTTT. Its protein product is CASRGGFNSPLHF.

The chain couples TRBV14 to TRBJ2-7; D is ambiguous. CDR3 size: 15 residues. Per the germline V gene, CDR1 is SGHDN and CDR2 is FVKESK. Trimming took off 4 bases at V and 0 bases at J, with 13 bases between the two ends. The CDR3 sequence is CASSPLGALSYEQYF. Here the CDR3 DNA reads TGTGCCAGCAGCCCCCTAGGTGCCCTCTCCTACGAGCAGTACTTC.

The chain uses TRBV4-1 and TRBJ1-2; 7 bases fit TRBD1. From germline, CDR1 is MGHRA and CDR2 YSYEKL. The CDR3 spans 15 residues. V lost 5 bases and J lost 0; bases outside the gene matches: 6. The CDR3 reads CASSNRDSANYGYTF. CDR3 DNA sequence: TGCGCCAGCAGCAACCGGGACAGCGCTAACTATGGCTACACCTTC.

The chain combines TRBV30 with TRBJ2-1; 10 bases are a match to TRBD2. The germline V gene has CDR1 GTSNPN and CDR2 SVGIG (reference sequence). J gave up 6 bases and V 3 bases, and 23 bases lay outside the gene matches. The CDR3 runs to 20 residues. This CDR3 reads CAWSPWNVLAGASFFNEQFF. The CDR3 DNA is TGTGCCTGGAGCCCGTGGAACGTCCTAGCGGGGGCTTCCTTTTTCAATGAGCAGTTCTTC.

The V call is TRBV10-2, the J call TRBJ1-1; D is possibly TRBD1 (6 bases). Germline loops: CDR1 WSHSY, CDR2 SAAADI. The V and J ends lost 7 bases and 4 bases respectively, with 19 bases between them. This CDR3 has 15 residues. The CDR3: CASNLYREWITEAFF. The CDR3 region has the DNA TGCGCCAGCAACCTCTACAGGGAATGGATCACTGAAGCTTTCTTT.

The CDR3 DNA is TGCGCCAGCAGCTTGGTCCGCAGTTCCCAAGAGACCCAGTACTTC. It codes for CASSLVRSSQETQYF. The chain uses TRBV5-1 and TRBJ2-5, with no clear D. The CDR3 totals 15 residues. Germline V gives CDR1 SGHRS, CDR2 YFSETQ. Between the trimmed V and J ends, which lost 0 bases and 1 base, there was a span of 10 bases.

The chain recombines TRBV19 with TRBJ1-4; D remains unclear. CDR1 is LNHDA and CDR2 is SQIVND in the germline V gene (reference sequence). The CDR3 is 13 residues long. V lost 3 bases and J lost 2, with 4 bases in between. CDR3 bases: TGTGCCAGTAGTATTCCGACTAATGAAAAACTGTTTTTT. This sequence encodes CASSIPTNEKLFF.

The sample holds one count of this clone. This chain uses TRBV7-3 with TRBJ1-5, with D perhaps TRBD1 (6 bases). Trimming pared 3 bases from V and 7 bases from J, leaving 13 bases between. The CDR3 runs to 14 residues. The germline CDR1 and CDR2 sequences are SGHTA and FQGTGA. CDR3 loop: CASSFQGWRQPQHF. CDR3 in DNA: TGTGCCAGCAGCTTCCAGGGGTGGAGGCAGCCCCAGCATTTT.

J is TRBJ1-2 and V is TRBV5-6; 7 bases are a match to TRBD1. Trimming took 1 base from V and 5 from J; bases not matched to a gene: 11. The CDR3 loop spans 16 amino acids. In germline, CDR1 is SGHDT, CDR2 YYEEEE. The CDR3 coding sequence is TGTGCCAGCAGCTTGTCCCGACAGGGATATTGGTATGGCTACACCTTC. Its translation is CASSLSRQGYWYGYTF.

V usage is TRBV11-3 and J usage is TRBJ2-1, with 7 bases lining up with TRBD2. This CDR3 has 13 residues. The ends lost 5 bases at V and 13 bases at J; junction bases unmatched: 11. The germline gives CDR1 SGHNT, CDR2 YENEEA. CDR3 residues: CASSLIAAGFQFF. The CDR3 DNA reads TGTGCCAGCAGCCTGATAGCAGCGGGGTTTCAGTTCTTC.

V gene TRBV9 combines with J gene TRBJ1-6, with 7 bases lining up with TRBD1. The V and J ends lost 4 bases and 6 bases, in that order; junction bases with no gene match: 4. CDR1 and CDR2 (germline): SGDLS, YYNGEE. The CDR3 consists of 14 residues. CDR3 region: CASSPGQTNSPLHF. CDR3 coding DNA: TGTGCCAGCAGCCCGGGACAGACTAATTCACCCCTCCACTTT.

This rearrangement joins TRBV27 to TRBJ2-7, with TRBD1 matching 10 bases. There are 16 residues in the CDR3. V lost 0 bases, J lost 4 bases, and 6 bases stayed unmatched. The V gene's germline CDR1 is MNHEY and CDR2 SMNVEV (reference sequence). The CDR3 region has the DNA TGTGCCAGCAGTTTATCGACAGGGACAGGGGTATACGAGCAGTACTTC. Translation: CASSLSTGTGVYEQYF.

This clone was observed a handful of times. The J gene is TRBJ1-1, the V gene TRBV30; 7 bases match TRBD1. Germline V gives CDR1 GTSNPN, CDR2 SVGIG (reference sequence). The CDR3 runs 11 residues. Trimming took 4 bases from V and 9 from J; bases not matched to a gene: 5. The CDR3 nucleotides read TGTGCCTGGATTACAGGGGAAAAAGCTTTCTTT. This codes for CAWITGEKAFF.

V is TRBV19 and J is TRBJ1-5; D possibly corresponds to TRBD1 (5 bases). Germline values: CDR1 LNHDA, CDR2 SQIVND (reference sequence). V lost 5 bases and J lost 3, with 14 bases in between. The CDR3 extends over 15 amino acids. Here the CDR3 reads CASSLGSDINQPQHF. In DNA form, the CDR3 reads TGTGCCAGTAGTTTGGGATCGGACATCAATCAGCCCCAGCATTTT.

This clone showed up just a few times. The chain is built from TRBV11-3 and TRBJ2-2, with 9 bases that match TRBD2. Germline lookup yields CDR1 SGHNT and CDR2 YENEEA. This CDR3 region has 16 residues. Trimming cost V 5 bases and J 0 bases; bases outside gene matches: 4. CDR3 nucleotide sequence: TGTGCCAGCAGCCCCGGGACTAGCACGAACACCGGGGAGCTGTTTTTT. Protein: CASSPGTSTNTGELFF.

This clone was counted once. V and J are TRBV9 and TRBJ1-3; D remains unclear. The CDR3 is made up of 12 amino acids. The germline CDR1 and CDR2 sequences are SGDLS and YYNGEE. Trimming left V 0 bases short and J 8 bases short, with 6 bases between. CDR3 nucleotide sequence: TGTGCCAGCAGCGTAGACAGTTACACCATATATTTT. Its protein is CASSVDSYTIYF.

This clone was recorded a few times. The chain combines TRBV2 with TRBJ1-5; D might be TRBD1 (5 bases). Germline assignment: CDR1 SNHLY and CDR2 FYNNEI. Trimming removed 5 bases at V and 3 bases at J, with 11 bases between. The CDR3 sequence is 14 residues long. The CDR3 here is CASSRQLNNQPQHF. The CDR3 nucleotides read TGTGCCAGCAGTAGACAGCTTAACAATCAGCCCCAGCATTTT.

This clone was picked up one time. The chain employs TRBV28 and TRBJ2-2; 15 positions match TRBD2. Germline V gives CDR1 MDHEN, CDR2 SYDVKM. With V trimmed by 6 bases and J by 7 bases, 6 bases remained unmatched. This CDR3 contains 16 residues. The CDR3 region is CASRPGLAGGVGELFF. CDR3 in DNA: TGTGCCAGCAGGCCGGGACTAGCGGGAGGTGTCGGGGAGCTGTTTTTT.

The chain uses TRBV29-1 and TRBJ2-5; 7 nucleotides line up with TRBD1. The V gene end was trimmed by 7 bases and the J gene end by 4 bases; junction bases not matched to a gene: 6. Germline CDR1 is SQVTM and CDR2 is ANQGSEA. The CDR3 has 12 residues. CDR3 residues: CSAKTGVETQYF. Written as DNA, the CDR3 is TGCAGCGCCAAAACAGGGGTAGAGACCCAGTACTTC.

The rearrangement links TRBV15 to TRBJ2-5, with TRBD1 matching 8 bases. CDR3 size: 15 residues. Germline CDR1 and CDR2: LNHNV and YYDKDF (reference sequence). V dropped 3 bases and J dropped 4; count of bases not matched to a gene: 7. The CDR3 nucleotides read TGTGCCACCAGCAGCGCCGTGGACAGGGCAGAGACCCAGTACTTC. Its protein product is CATSSAVDRAETQYF.

In its sample, this clone was seen a few times. The chain links TRBV12-3 or TRBV12-4 to TRBJ1-5, with D unclear. The length of the CDR3 is 12 residues. V dropped 6 bases and J dropped 4 bases, with 7 bases sitting between them. The CDR3 spells CASRAANQPQHF. DNA of the CDR3: TGTGCCAGCAGGGCGGCTAATCAGCCCCAGCATTTT.